Listed below are T cell receptor beta chains from one sample, sequenced in a study of blood T cell repertoires in COVID-19. The method was immunoSEQ multiplex PCR; TCRdb's version includes in-frame clones alone and lacks a portion of them. Of 45,000 or so clones detected, 83% appear once; the ten largest clones hold 7.5% to 9.5%. The sequenced sample was peripheral blood. These receptors all stem from a man older than 75 in a cohort sampled during active COVID-19. CDR3s include the opening cysteine and the closing phenylalanine or tryptophan. The D gene is left open where the match is weak. Clone size appears in some rows only: once, few, many, or a class for an expanded clone.

V	J	D	size	CDR3	DNA
TRBV19	TRBJ2-7	NA	few	CASSYGGTSSYEQYF	TGTGCCAGTAGCTACGGGGGGACAAGCTCCTACGAGCAGTACTTC
TRBV19	TRBJ2-1	NA	NA	CASSSEGWEQFF	TGTGCCAGTAGTTCGGAGGGTTGGGAGCAGTTCTTC
TRBV11-3	TRBJ2-7	TRBD1	NA	CASSLGGQAAYEQYF	TGTGCCAGCAGCTTAGGAGGACAGGCTGCCTACGAGCAGTACTTC
TRBV6-6	TRBJ2-7	NA	few	CASCQGLSYEQYF	TGTGCCAGCTGTCAGGGGCTGTCCTACGAGCAGTACTTC
TRBV27	TRBJ2-5	NA	NA	CASSPGATSLGLWETQYF	TGTGCCAGCAGTCCAGGGGCGACTAGCTTGGGTTTGTGGGAGACCCAGTACTTC
TRBV18	TRBJ2-1	TRBD1	NA	CASSPTDRVFEQFF	TGTGCCAGCTCACCGACTGACAGGGTCTTTGAGCAGTTCTTC
TRBV7-2	TRBJ1-2	NA	NA	CASSPLQGIHGYTF	TGTGCCAGCAGCCCACTGCAGGGGATCCATGGCTACACCTTC
TRBV28	TRBJ2-4	NA	NA	CASSPPENIQYF	TGTGCCAGCAGTCCCCCCGAAAACATTCAGTACTTC
TRBV7-2	TRBJ1-2	NA	once	CASSLVGGGSLNYGYTF	TGTGCCAGCAGCTTAGTAGGGGGAGGGTCCCTTAACTATGGCTACACCTTC
TRBV7-2	TRBJ2-3	TRBD2	NA	CASSLELAGVGADTQYF	TGTGCCAGCAGCTTAGAACTCGCGGGGGTGGGCGCAGATACGCAGTATTTT
TRBV7-8	TRBJ2-7	TRBD2	NA	CASSLDRTSTEQYF	TGTGCCAGCAGCTTGGACCGGACTAGCACCGAGCAGTACTTC
TRBV12-3/TRBV12-4	TRBJ1-2	NA	NA	CASRSTGKDGYTF	TGTGCCAGCAGGTCCACAGGGAAGGATGGCTACACCTTC
TRBV15	TRBJ2-3	TRBD2	NA	CATTTSGRAEDTQYF	TGTGCCACCACGACTAGCGGGAGGGCCGAAGATACGCAGTATTTT
TRBV28	TRBJ1-2	TRBD1	NA	CASRLQGALNYGYTF	TGTGCCAGCAGGCTTCAGGGGGCCCTTAACTATGGCTACACCTTC
TRBV4-3	TRBJ2-5	NA	NA	CASSRGFSAGTQYF	TGCGCCAGCAGCCGCGGCTTTTCGGCGGGGACCCAGTACTTC
TRBV21-1	TRBJ2-2	NA	once	CASSKNNPRTENTGELFF	TGTGCCAGCAGCAAAAATAACCCTCGGACAGAAAACACCGGGGAGCTGTTTTTT
TRBV4-3	TRBJ2-3	NA	NA	CASSHQGSRTDTQYF	TGCGCCAGCAGCCATCAGGGGTCTCGGACAGATACGCAGTATTTT
TRBV19	TRBJ1-4	NA	NA	CASSERSDNEKLFF	TGTGCCAGTAGTGAGCGTTCCGATAATGAAAAACTGTTTTTT
TRBV19	TRBJ2-7	NA	NA	CASSIMRGGAYEQYF	TGTGCCAGTAGTATTATGAGGGGGGGAGCCTACGAGCAGTACTTC
TRBV30	TRBJ2-6	NA	NA	CAWRLQVTSGANVLTF	TGTGCCTGGAGGCTACAGGTTACCTCTGGGGCCAACGTCCTGACTTTC
TRBV7-7	TRBJ2-5	TRBD2	NA	CASSEGTSGGVGETQYF	TGTGCTAGCAGCGAAGGGACTAGCGGGGGGGTAGGAGAGACCCAGTACTTC
TRBV18	TRBJ1-1	NA	NA	CASSQQGSEAFF	TGTGCCAGCTCACAACAGGGCAGTGAAGCTTTCTTT
TRBV6-6	TRBJ1-6	NA	once	CASRNGGVDNSPLHF	TGTGCCAGCAGGAACGGAGGGGTTGATAATTCACCCCTCCACTTT
TRBV27	TRBJ1-5	TRBD1	NA	CASSLRVVGGRGQPQHF	TGTGCCAGCAGTTTAAGGGTGGTAGGGGGCCGCGGTCAGCCCCAGCATTTT
TRBV7-9	TRBJ2-3	TRBD1	NA	CASELGTGGRDTQYF	TGTGCCAGCGAGTTAGGGACAGGGGGCAGGGATACGCAGTATTTT
TRBV5-4	TRBJ1-1	NA	NA	CASSLVKQGNTEAFF	TGTGCCAGCAGCTTGGTAAAACAGGGGAACACTGAAGCTTTCTTT
TRBV19	TRBJ2-3	TRBD1	NA	CASSNIDRVRTDTQYF	TGTGCCAGTAGCAATATAGACAGGGTCCGAACAGATACGCAGTATTTT
TRBV5-6	TRBJ1-6	TRBD1	NA	CASSSTGEHSPLHF	TGTGCCAGCAGCTCGACAGGGGAACATTCACCCCTCCACTTT
TRBV27	TRBJ1-1	NA	NA	CASSLGQANTEAFF	TGTGCCAGCAGTTTAGGCCAGGCGAACACTGAAGCTTTCTTT
TRBV4-3	TRBJ2-7	TRBD1	NA	CASSQEDLRDRGNYEQYF	TGCGCCAGCAGCCAAGAAGACCTTAGGGACAGGGGTAACTACGAGCAGTACTTC
TRBV28	TRBJ1-2	TRBD1	NA	CASSSHTGTGGKDGYTF	TGTGCCAGCAGCTCTCATACCGGGACAGGGGGCAAGGATGGCTACACCTTC
TRBV11-1	TRBJ1-1	NA	NA	CASSLDRANTEAFF	TGTGCCAGCAGCTTAGACAGGGCGAACACTGAAGCTTTCTTT
TRBV29-1	TRBJ1-1	NA	once	CSVVGVRGAFF	TGCAGCGTTGTAGGGGTACGAGGAGCTTTCTTT
TRBV12-5	TRBJ2-5	NA	NA	CASGLVGGTGIQETQYF	TGTGCTAGTGGTTTGGTAGGAGGTACAGGGATCCAAGAGACCCAGTACTTC
TRBV19	TRBJ1-1	NA	NA	CASSSPRRSTEAFF	TGTGCCAGTAGTTCCCCCAGAAGGAGCACTGAAGCTTTCTTT
TRBV12-5	TRBJ2-1	TRBD1	NA	CASGLGDSPYNEQFF	TGTGCTAGTGGGTTAGGGGACAGCCCCTACAATGAGCAGTTCTTC
TRBV7-2	TRBJ1-6	TRBD1	NA	CASSRTGTGENSPLHF	TGTGCCAGCAGTCGAACCGGGACAGGGGAAAATTCACCCCTCCACTTT
TRBV6-5	TRBJ2-1	NA	NA	CASSYSQKQRLEQFF	TGTGCCAGCAGTTACTCCCAGAAACAGCGGCTTGAGCAGTTCTTC
TRBV3-1/TRBV3-2	TRBJ2-5	NA	NA	CASSQGRGGGSQETQYF	TGTGCCAGCAGCCAAGGAAGGGGGGGCGGCTCGCAAGAGACCCAGTACTTC
TRBV5-8	TRBJ2-2	NA	NA	CASRVGPGPGELFF	TGTGCCAGCAGAGTTGGTCCAGGGCCCGGGGAGCTGTTTTTT
TRBV6-6	TRBJ2-5	NA	NA	CASTPSGTQETQYF	TGTGCCAGCACCCCATCGGGGACACAAGAGACCCAGTACTTC
TRBV29-1	TRBJ2-7	NA	NA	CSVRVTHYEQYF	TGCAGCGTTCGTGTGACACACTACGAGCAGTACTTC
TRBV12-3/TRBV12-4	TRBJ1-1	NA	NA	CASSLGGGTEAFF	TGTGCCAGCAGTTTAGGGGGAGGGACTGAAGCTTTCTTT
TRBV27	TRBJ2-7	NA	few	CASSSYNDGTLYEQYF	TGTGCCAGCAGTTCCTACAACGACGGGACTCTGTACGAGCAGTACTTC
TRBV27	TRBJ2-3	TRBD2	NA	CASSPQIYGTSGLTDTQYF	TGTGCCAGCAGTCCACAGATCTACGGGACTAGCGGGCTCACAGATACGCAGTATTTT
TRBV5-1	TRBJ2-5	TRBD2	NA	CASSDQSGGVETQYF	TGCGCCAGCAGCGATCAGAGCGGGGGCGTGGAGACCCAGTACTTC
TRBV7-2	TRBJ2-5	NA	NA	CASSPGVEETQYF	TGTGCCAGCAGTCCGGGGGTCGAAGAGACCCAGTACTTC
TRBV27	TRBJ2-2	NA	NA	CASSLTHNTGELFF	TGTGCCAGCAGTTTAACTCACAACACCGGGGAGCTGTTTTTT
TRBV30	TRBJ2-7	NA	NA	CAWSVSDLYEQYF	TGTGCCTGGAGTGTATCAGATCTCTACGAGCAGTACTTC
TRBV6-1	TRBJ1-4	NA	NA	CASSDGKRKTFF	TGTGCCAGCAGTGACGGGAAACGTAAAACGTTTTTT
TRBV18	TRBJ2-5	TRBD1	NA	CASSQPTGRWETQYF	TGTGCCAGCTCACAACCGACAGGGCGTTGGGAGACCCAGTACTTC
TRBV28	TRBJ1-2	NA	NA	CASSFREYQGRGYTF	TGTGCCAGCAGTTTCCGCGAATACCAGGGGAGAGGCTACACCTTC
TRBV19	TRBJ2-4	TRBD1	NA	CASSKQGGSEYIQYF	TGTGCCAGTAGTAAACAGGGGGGATCGGAATACATTCAGTACTTC
TRBV18	TRBJ2-7	TRBD2	NA	CASSPGLAYEQYF	TGTGCCAGCTCACCCGGACTAGCGTACGAGCAGTACTTC
TRBV28	TRBJ2-2	TRBD2	NA	CASSSRGTSFGELFF	TGTGCCAGCAGTTCAAGAGGGACTAGCTTCGGGGAGCTGTTTTTT
TRBV6-6	TRBJ2-7	TRBD1	NA	CASSYSGTGWSEQYF	TGTGCCAGCAGTTACTCCGGGACAGGGTGGTCCGAGCAGTACTTC
TRBV9	TRBJ1-2	TRBD1	NA	CASSPQGGNYGYTF	TGTGCCAGCAGCCCCCAGGGGGGTAACTATGGCTACACCTTC